This entry is about one T cell receptor beta chain. This clone's antigen is unknown. The record has no base qualities; no much larger clone is one base away. This sample was taken from a study of control samples from healthy donors and cancer patients (dated by TCRdb to about 2020). Inclusive of the bounding cysteine and phenylalanine, the CDR3 is 15 residues long. Here the CDR3 DNA is all that survives: 45 bases in frame from base 1. V is cut by 4 bases and J by 11 bases, and the space between the germline ends is 23 bases. The germline V gene gives CDR1 as ENHRY and CDR2 as SYGVKD. Library preparation employed the immunoSEQ multiplex PCR assay. In TCRdb, the immuneACCESS table is reduced to in-frame sequences with V and J assigned. These tables do not hold every clone; where another copy was compared, an unresolved V gene accounts for under half, and the others remain unexplained. The sample records tens of thousands of clones, 93% of which are singletons. The ten largest clonotypes hold roughly 1.2% of the sample.

In this chain, TRBV10-3 is recombined with TRBJ1-1, with the D segment identity uncertain. The specimen sequenced was PBMCs. The sequence was collected from a middle-aged woman with lung cancer. Read as DNA, the sequence is TGTGCCATCAGTGCCCGGACGGACGTCGGGCGTCTGGCTTTCTTT. The resulting protein is CAISARTDVGRLAFF.